This T cell receptor beta chain stems from a study of Ad26.COV2.S vaccination and SARS-CoV-2 variants. Measured with immunoSEQ multiplex PCR; TCRdb has only the in-frame clones, and not every one. The table has some 350,000 clones, approximately 85% seen once; the top ten hold approximately 3.5%. Specified treatment: roughly 19 received Ad26.COV2.S at low or high dose, single or two shots; roughly five received placebo; per-sample allocation not given. Sampling occurred on day 63 after the first vaccine or placebo injection. The receptor was derived from a person aged 18-65 years who received the Ad26.COV2.S COVID-19 vaccine or a placebo. The input for sequencing was peripheral blood, taken in a trial of Ad26.COV2.S vaccine versus placebo.

CDR3 amino acids: CASSGTGGQTDTQYF. Here the CDR3 DNA reads TGTGCCAGCAGCGGCACAGGGGGCCAGACAGATACGCAGTATTTT. The rearrangement joins TRBV2 to TRBJ2-3; 9 bases align to TRBD1. This CDR3 has 15 amino acids. V gave up 6 bases and J gave up 3 bases; unmatched junction bases: 7. Germline CDR1 SNHLY, CDR2 FYNNEI.